The TCR beta chain under discussion was sequenced for a study of long-term antiretroviral therapy in people with HIV. Researchers report immunoSEQ v3.0 was run at survey level. Profiled with immunoSEQ multiplex PCR; TCRdb holds only in-frame clones, not every one. This table has tens of thousands of clones, less than 98% appearing once. Points on this clone: What it recognizes is unknown.

CDR1 is MNHNY, CDR2 SVGAGI, per germline (reference sequence). CDR3 length equals 16 residues. The germline V and J ends were trimmed by 5 bases and 6 bases, with 19 bases remaining between them. Findings and limits, study-wide: Those clones which expanded before ART made up the dominant part of the repertoire at all time points. Sampling of blood ran from about 2003 to 2017, and older ART regimens were possibly in use. It was observed that HIV repertoires exhibited narrower CDR3 length ranges than controls.

The TCR was taken from a man aged 25 to 40 with HIV. The chain employs TRBV6-6 and TRBJ1-4, with D uncertain. The source material was unsorted PBMCs, sampled 6.9 years after starting antiretroviral therapy. The CDR3 loop is CASSHTPGGFDEKLFF. The CDR3 DNA sequence: TGTGCCAGCAGTCATACCCCAGGAGGGTTTGATGAAAAACTGTTTTTT.